This T cell receptor (beta chain) was profiled in a study of T cells expressing NK-cell markers. From the 5' RACE reads, TCRdb lists one entry per CDR3 protein and no DNA. The sample data list 550,000 to 600,000 distinct CDR3 sequences. Of note for this clonotype: The antigen is not known.

Notes on the study in general: The study found dominant NKG2C+ clonotypes at roughly 1.0-7.5% of CD8+ T cells in six donors.

Input material: blood T cells: a sorted CD56 or NKG2C T cell subset, CD4+ or CD8+ T cells, or bulk PBMC T cells (not recorded which). The sequence was obtained from a man younger than 35 in good health.

CDR3 sequence reads: CASSPEGAGNTDTQYF. The rearrangement joins TRBV2 to TRBJ2-3; TCRdb selects TRBD1, and the lack of DNA leaves this call unchecked. In germline, CDR1 is SNHLY, CDR2 FYNNEI. CDR3 length equals 16 residues.